The next 6 T cell receptor beta chains were all read from a single sample in a study of beta chain features in type 1 diabetes. Study-level points and caveats: Moderate but significant shortening of TCRB CDR3s was recorded in all four CD4+ subsets from Type 1 diabetes patients.

Expressed TCRB transcripts got sequenced, as all isolated RNA was reverse transcribed. Sequenced by immunoSEQ multiplex PCR; TCRdb stores in-frame clones only, minus some. Of around 140,000 clones listed, around 10% were seen once; the top ten hold about 0.7%. Antigens for these TCRs are unknown. Source material: central memory CD4+ T cells from blood. The receptors were gathered from a young man with type 1 diabetes.

J is TRBJ2-1 and V is TRBV30, with D possibly matching TRBD2 (5 bases). The length of the CDR3 is 12 residues. Germline CDR1 GTSNPN, CDR2 SVGIG (reference sequence). Trimming shortened V by 5 bases and J by 7 bases, and 12 bases separated the two germline ends. The CDR3 sequence: CAWEPGENEQFF. In nucleotides, the CDR3 is TGTGCCTGGGAACCTGGGGAGAATGAGCAGTTCTTC.

This chain connects TRBV5-1 to TRBJ1-1; possible D gene TRBD1, 6 bases. Trimming removed 0 bases at V and 3 bases at J, with 9 bases between. Germline values: CDR1 SGHRS, CDR2 YFSETQ. The CDR3 covers 14 residues. The DNA of the CDR3 is TGCGCCAGCAGCTTGGACGGACAGTACACTGAAGCTTTCTTT. Translation: CASSLDGQYTEAFF.

This clone was recorded a few times. The V and J genes are TRBV5-8 and TRBJ1-2, with no clear D. Germline V gene lookup returns CDR1 SGHTS and CDR2 YDEGEE. The CDR3 has 13 residues. The V end lost 3 bases, the J end lost 8 bases, and 14 bases lay between the germline ends. The DNA of the CDR3 is TGTGCCAGCAGCTCCCCCGGGAATCTGGGCTACACCTTC. This codes for CASSSPGNLGYTF.

This clone has more than one count but fewer than ten. V gene TRBV2 combines with J gene TRBJ2-5; D is uncertain. In germline, CDR1 is SNHLY, CDR2 FYNNEI. CDR3 length equals 14 residues. Trimming stripped 7 bases from V and 2 bases from J, with 14 bases between. The CDR3 loop reads CASKTRGGQETQYF. The DNA of the CDR3 is TGTGCCAGCAAAACCCGCGGCGGACAAGAGACCCAGTACTTC.

The chain carries TRBV11-2 and TRBJ2-7, with TRBD2 matching 12 bases. Trimming cost V 7 bases and J 4 bases; bases outside gene matches: 5. Germline loops: CDR1 SGHAT, CDR2 FQNNGV. This CDR3 has 14 amino acids. The CDR3: CASTSGLAGYEQYF. CDR3 DNA: TGTGCCAGCACTTCCGGACTAGCGGGGTACGAGCAGTACTTC.

The table lists this clone with a few counts. The chain couples TRBV14 to TRBJ1-2; D is unclear. Germline CDR1 SGHDN, CDR2 FVKESK. This CDR3 is built from 12 residues. The V end was cut by 0 bases, the J end by 6 bases, with 5 bases between. CDR3 amino acids: CASSQDGNGYTF. The CDR3 region has the DNA TGTGCCAGCAGCCAAGACGGGAATGGCTACACCTTC.